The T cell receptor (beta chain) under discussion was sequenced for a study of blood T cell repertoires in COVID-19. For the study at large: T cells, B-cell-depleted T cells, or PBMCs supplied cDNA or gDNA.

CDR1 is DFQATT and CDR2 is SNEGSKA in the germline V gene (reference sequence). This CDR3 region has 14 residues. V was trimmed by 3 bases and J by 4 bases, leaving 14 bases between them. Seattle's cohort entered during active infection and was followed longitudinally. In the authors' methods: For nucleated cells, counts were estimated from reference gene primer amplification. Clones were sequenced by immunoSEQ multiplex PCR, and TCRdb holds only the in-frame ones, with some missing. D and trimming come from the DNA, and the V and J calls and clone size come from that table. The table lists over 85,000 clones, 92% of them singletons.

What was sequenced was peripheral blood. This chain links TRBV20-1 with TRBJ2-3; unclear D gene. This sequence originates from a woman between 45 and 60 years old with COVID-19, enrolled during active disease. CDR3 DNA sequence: TGCAGTGCTAGTAAATATGAGGCTGCAGATACGCAGTATTTT. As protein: CSASKYEAADTQYF.